One and the same sample provided the 10 T cell receptor beta chains below, sequenced in a study of CD8 T cells in ankylosing spondylitis. TCRdb re-derived calls from the 5' RACE reads in MiXCR, one entry per CDR3 protein. The table includes 200,000 to 250,000 distinct CDR3 sequences, roughly a tenth detected once. The material sequenced was blood, either unsorted or a sorted T cell fraction (not recorded which). These receptors were taken from a male donor with ankylosing spondylitis or in good health (not recorded which).

This clonotype was seen only a few times. In DNA form, the CDR3 reads TGTGCCAGCGGCCGGGACTACAACTACAATGAGCAGTTCTTC. Residues: CASGRDYNYNEQFF. The V call is TRBV11-1, the J call TRBJ2-1; 7 bases match TRBD2. Germline CDR1 and CDR2: SGHAT and FQDESV (reference sequence). The CDR3 has 14 amino acids. V shed 8 bases, J shed 3 bases, and the junction held 7 bases outside the gene matches. Filled out from reference TRBV11-1 and TRBJ2-1, the complete variable domain reads EAEVAQSPRYKITEKSQAVAFWCDPISGHATLYWYRQILGQGPELLVQFQDESVVDDSQLPKDRFSAERLKGVDSTLKIQPAELGDSAMYLCASGRDYNYNEQFFGPGTRLTVL.

This clonotype was seen ten or more times. The chain recombines TRBV5-1 with TRBJ2-1; no definite D call. Germline V CDR1 and CDR2: SGHRS, YFSETQ. The CDR3 is made up of 14 amino acids. The V gene lost 7 bases and the J gene lost 10 bases, with 21 bases spanning the gap. This CDR3 is CASSGIVSSGEQFF. CDR3 in DNA: TGCGCCAGCTCAGGTATCGTTAGTTCCGGGGAGCAGTTCTTC.

The rearrangement uses TRBV7-9 and TRBJ2-5, with 7 bases fitting TRBD2. The CDR3 covers 16 residues. Trimming cost V 5 bases and J 5 bases; bases outside gene matches: 14. Germline-derived CDR1 and CDR2 are SEHNR and FQNEAQ (reference sequence). CDR3 DNA sequence: TGTGCCAGCAGCCCGAGGGAGGGCTCCTCCTGGGAGACCCAGTACTTC. Protein: CASSPREGSSWETQYF.

The CDR3 nucleotides are TGTGCCAGCAGCTTGGAAGGTTACGACTATGGCTACACCTTC. This translates into CASSLEGYDYGYTF. V is TRBV5-4 and J is TRBJ1-2, with unresolved D. V was shortened by 0 bases and J by 3 bases, with 9 bases between the two germline ends. This CDR3 has 14 amino acids. Germline V gene data show CDR1 as SGHNT and CDR2 as YYREEE (reference sequence).

This clonotype was observed many times. The V call is TRBV20-1, the J call TRBJ2-7; TRBD1 agrees at 9 bases. V lost 3 bases to trimming and J lost 3 bases; unmatched junction nucleotides: 6. The CDR3 extends over 14 amino acids. The germline CDR1 and CDR2 sequences are DFQATT and SNEGSKA (reference sequence). CDR3 nucleotides: TGCAGTGCTAGCCCCCGACAGGGGGACTACGAGCAGTACTTC. Its translation is CSASPRQGDYEQYF.

There are many counts of this clonotype. V gene TRBV20-1 combines with J gene TRBJ2-5; D not resolved. Germline assignment: CDR1 DFQATT and CDR2 SNEGSKA (reference sequence). The germline V and J ends were trimmed by 3 bases and 9 bases, with 11 bases remaining between them. The CDR3 is 11 residues long. DNA of the CDR3: TGCAGTGCTAGCCACGCAGTGGCCCAGTACTTC. This encodes CSASHAVAQYF.

This clonotype showed up just a few times. This sequence joins TRBV5-5 and TRBJ1-5, with a possible D match to TRBD1 (6 bases). The V end was cut by 4 bases, the J end by 6 bases, with 14 bases between. CDR1 and CDR2 from the germline V gene are SGHKS and YYEKEE (reference sequence). CDR3 length equals 14 residues. In nucleotides, the CDR3 is TGTGCCAGCAGCCAACAGGGCTGGGGTCAGCCCCAGCATTTT. Translating it yields CASSQQGWGQPQHF.

CDR3 sequence: CASSPPHPGQGNWYTGELFF. CDR3 coding DNA: TGTGCCAGCAGCCCCCCCCACCCCGGACAGGGGAACTGGTACACCGGGGAGCTGTTTTTT. The chain has TRBV11-1 and TRBJ2-2; TRBD1 agrees at 9 bases. J lost 3 bases, V lost 5 bases, and 19 bases had no gene match. Germline V gene lookup returns CDR1 SGHAT and CDR2 FQDESV (reference sequence). This CDR3 spans 20 amino acids.

Many counts were recorded for this clonotype. The chain is built from TRBV28 and TRBJ2-3; D unclear. Germline V lookup: CDR1 MDHEN, CDR2 SYDVKM. The CDR3 is made up of 16 amino acids. V was pared by 5 bases and J by 1 base, with 16 bases between. This CDR3 is CASSPERLPRTDTQYF. In DNA form, the CDR3 reads TGTGCCAGCAGTCCAGAAAGACTGCCTCGCACAGATACGCAGTATTTT.

This clonotype appeared many times. The rearrangement uses TRBV4-2 and TRBJ2-1; D gene ambiguous. The CDR3 runs 14 residues. V shed 0 bases and J shed 8 bases, with 11 bases lying between them. Germline-derived CDR1 and CDR2 are LGHNA and YNFKEQ. The CDR3 protein is CASSQELVRDEQFF. The CDR3 DNA reads TGTGCCAGCAGCCAAGAGTTAGTACGGGATGAGCAGTTCTTC.